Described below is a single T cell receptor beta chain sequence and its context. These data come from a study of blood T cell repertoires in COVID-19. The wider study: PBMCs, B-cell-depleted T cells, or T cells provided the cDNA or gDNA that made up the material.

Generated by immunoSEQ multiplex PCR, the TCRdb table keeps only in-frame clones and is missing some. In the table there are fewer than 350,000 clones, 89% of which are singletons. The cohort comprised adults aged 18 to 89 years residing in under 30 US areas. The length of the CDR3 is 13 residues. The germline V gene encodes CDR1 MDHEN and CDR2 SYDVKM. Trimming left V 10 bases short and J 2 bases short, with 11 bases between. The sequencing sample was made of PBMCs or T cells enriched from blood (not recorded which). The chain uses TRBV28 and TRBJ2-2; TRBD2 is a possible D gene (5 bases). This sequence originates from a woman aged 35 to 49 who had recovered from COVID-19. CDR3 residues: CAIDRGNTGELFF. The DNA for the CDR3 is TGTGCCATCGACCGGGGAAACACCGGGGAGCTGTTTTTT.